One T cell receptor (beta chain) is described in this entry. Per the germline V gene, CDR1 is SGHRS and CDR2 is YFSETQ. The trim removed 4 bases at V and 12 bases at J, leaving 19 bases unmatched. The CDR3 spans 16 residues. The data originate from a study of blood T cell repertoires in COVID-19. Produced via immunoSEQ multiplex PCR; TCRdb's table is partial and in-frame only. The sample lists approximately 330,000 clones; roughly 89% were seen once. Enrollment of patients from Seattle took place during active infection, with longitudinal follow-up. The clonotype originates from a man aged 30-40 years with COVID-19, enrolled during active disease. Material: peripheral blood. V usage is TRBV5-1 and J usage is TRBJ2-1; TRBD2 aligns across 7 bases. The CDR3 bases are TGCGCCAGCAGCCCCTATTCGGCGAGCGGGGCCGCTCGGCAGTTCTTC. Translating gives CASSPYSASGAARQFF.